The source of this TCR beta chain is a study of OX40 agonist ivuxolimab in advanced cancers. Study information: Six ivuxolimab dose levels, 0.01 to 10 mg/kg, were given intravenously every 2 weeks. Study conclusions and caveats: It was not determined which antigens were specifically recognized by the peripheral T cells that had undergone clonal expansion. The average count of expanded clones was higher among CD8+ T cells than among CD4+.

TCRdb's table, derived via immunoSEQ multiplex PCR, lists solely in-frame clones and lacks some. The sample carries more than 95,000 clones, about 90% recorded once. V shed 1 base, J shed 0 bases, and the junction held 9 bases outside the gene matches. CDR3 length: 19 amino acids. Germline V lookup: CDR1 MDHEN, CDR2 SYDVKM. The study sampled blood at baseline, cycle 4 day 1, and cycle 7 day 1. With respect to this clone: Its antigen is still unknown.

The chain has TRBV28 and TRBJ1-1; TRBD1 agrees at 12 bases. This specimen consisted of CD4+ or CD8+ T cells sorted from blood, obtained in a trial of the OX40 agonist ivuxolimab. This sequence was found in an adult with an advanced solid tumor such as melanoma, head and neck, liver or kidney cancer. CDR3 in DNA: TGTGCCAGCAGTTTATCACCTTTTGGGACAGGGGGCTTGAACACTGAAGCTTTCTTT. This gives the protein CASSLSPFGTGGLNTEAFF.